This TCR beta chain originates from a study of blood T cell repertoires in COVID-19 (dated by TCRdb to the early 2020s). Regarding the research as a whole: Samples covering the acute and convalescent phases of COVID-19 were provided by collaborators in the United States, Italy and Spain. Sample metadata almost always included a de-identified subject ID, COVID-19 status, age in years and sex. HLA class I and class II types, where available, came from metadata supplied by the sample provider rather than from assay-based typing. The repertoires were released in a freely available public database intended as a resource for research on the immune response to SARS-CoV-2. The material from the prospective study consisted of cDNA or gDNA derived from T cells, B-cell-depleted T cells, or PBMCs. Samples were obtained from the ongoing ImmuneRACE study (first 160 participants) and from some 1,200 subjects provided by 6 global collaborators. Deeply sampled blood TCRbeta repertoires from subjects exposed to, actively infected with, or recovered from COVID-19 were included in the dataset. The paper's findings and limits, for the study overall: How much clinical and demographic metadata was included differed by source and by participant, and the metadata was provided uncurated.

Enrolling through a virtual design, the prospective study's participants ranged in age from roughly 18 to 89 years and lived across 20 to 25 United States geographic areas. In the prospective study, cohorts were assigned on the basis of participant-reported clinical history obtained from a screening survey and a study questionnaire. Mobile phlebotomists in the prospective study collected whole blood, serum and a nasopharyngeal or oropharyngeal swab from every participant. Participants in the prospective study had the option to provide additional blood draws and questionnaires over a 2-month period. Prospective study blood samples were shipped either frozen or at room temperature before DNA extraction. The CDR3 contains 16 residues, cysteine and phenylalanine counted. The read is trimmed to its CDR3 DNA, 48 bases read in frame from base 1. The V end loses 4 bases and the J end loses 7 bases, and a stretch of 20 bases separates them. The CDR1 and CDR2 encoded by the germline V gene are LGHNA and YNFKEQ.

A word on this clone: Its target antigen remains unknown. Base qualities are not provided; no much larger clone lies one nucleotide away.

TCRbeta CDR3 regions were amplified from genomic DNA using the immunoSEQ Assay, a bias-controlled multiplex PCR. Per the authors' processing: The number of nucleated cells in each sample was estimated from the amplification of reference gene primers within the assay. To quantify the absolute abundance of each unique TCRbeta CDR3 rearrangement, sequence reads were collapsed and filtered. For each sample, productive Simpson clonality was calculated by taking the square root of Simpson's diversity index across productive rearrangements. TCRdb obtained this table from immuneACCESS and retained in-frame rearrangements with V and J assigned. These tables miss some clones; where compared with another copy, unresolved V genes account for less than half of the shortfall, and the remainder is unexplained. That table is the source of V, J and clone size, and D and trimming were worked out from the DNA. The sample table lists fewer than 350,000 clones, 90% of them with a count of one. 1.7% of the sample lies in the top ten.

The rearrangement joined TRBV4-2 to TRBJ2-1, and the D gene may be TRBD2, 6 bases matching. This clonotype was sampled from a woman younger than 30 with acute COVID-19. The sample taken for sequencing was PBMCs or T cells enriched from blood (not recorded which). The nucleotide sequence reads as follows: TGTGCCAGCAGCCCAACCCTATCCGGGACTGTTAATGAGCAGTTCTTC. It codes for CASSPTLSGTVNEQFF.